Presented here are 21 T cell receptor beta chains from one specimen sequenced in a study of cytomegalovirus exposure and HLA in healthy donors. PCR involved 60 Vbeta and 13 Jbeta primers. Sequencing was performed with immunoSEQ multiplex PCR; in TCRdb, only in-frame clones are kept and a portion is missing. The data hold around 100,000 clones, with approximately 82% observed a single time. The sample was PBMCs. These TCRs come from a young man in good health and CMV-seropositive.

The V gene is TRBV14, the J gene TRBJ2-5; unclear D gene. This CDR3 has 15 amino acids. Germline V gene sequence: CDR1 SGHDN, CDR2 FVKESK. Trimming took off 0 bases at V and 6 bases at J, with 14 bases between the two ends. The CDR3 is CASSQDSSPIQTQYF. CDR3 nucleotides: TGTGCCAGCAGCCAAGATTCTAGTCCCATACAGACCCAGTACTTC.

The rearrangement uses TRBV19 and TRBJ2-1; a possible D gene is TRBD2 (6 bases). In germline, CDR1 is LNHDA, CDR2 SQIVND (reference sequence). Deletions cut 3 bases from V and 1 base from J, with 16 bases between. This CDR3 has 17 residues. This CDR3 reads CASSMGRGTASYNEQFF. For the CDR3, the DNA is TGTGCCAGTAGTATGGGACGTGGGACTGCTTCCTACAATGAGCAGTTCTTC.

This CDR3 reads CASSEAGTGGNEQFF. The CDR3 DNA reads TGTGCCAGCAGTGAAGCCGGGACAGGGGGGAATGAGCAGTTCTTC. V gene TRBV25-1 combines with J gene TRBJ2-1; the match to TRBD1 covers 11 bases. Trimming at V came to 2 bases and at J to 7 bases, leaving 4 bases not matched to a gene. This CDR3 spans 15 amino acids. Germline V lookup: CDR1 MGHDK, CDR2 SYGVNS.

The chain employs TRBV7-9 and TRBJ2-5; 10 positions match TRBD1. This CDR3 is 15 amino acids long. From germline, CDR1 is SEHNR and CDR2 FQNEAQ (reference sequence). V lost 4 bases to trimming and J lost 6 bases; unmatched junction nucleotides: 8. The DNA of the CDR3 is TGTGCCAGCAGCTCATCTATGGACAGGGGGAAGACCCAGTACTTC. It is translated as CASSSSMDRGKTQYF.

J is TRBJ2-1 and V is TRBV5-1; 13 positions agree with TRBD2. Germline trimming cut 2 bases from V and 7 bases from J; bases unmatched to any gene: 6. Germline V gene data show CDR1 as SGHRS and CDR2 as YFSETQ. CDR3 size: 16 residues. The CDR3 spells CASSFWTSGSGNEQFF. DNA of the CDR3: TGCGCCAGCAGCTTTTGGACTAGCGGGAGTGGAAATGAGCAGTTCTTC.

The rearrangement links TRBV9 to TRBJ2-7; the match to TRBD1 covers 11 bases. V was clipped by 4 bases and J by 3 bases; unmatched bases: 3. The CDR3 length is 14 residues. The germline CDR1 and CDR2 sequences are SGDLS and YYNGEE. The CDR3, as DNA: TGTGCCAGCAGCCCGGACAGGGGGCACTACGAGCAGTACTTC. Protein sequence: CASSPDRGHYEQYF. Together with reference TRBV9 and TRBJ2-7, the CDR3 gives the full variable domain: DSGVTQTPKHLITATGQRVTLRCSPRSGDLSVYWYQQSLDQGLQFLIQYYNGEERAKGNILERFSAQQFPDLHSELNLSSLELGDSALYFCASSPDRGHYEQYFGPGTRLTVT.

This clone was seen once. The rearrangement uses TRBV12-2 and TRBJ2-7; TRBD2, the D gene given by the table, was not confirmed from the DNA. TRBV12-2 is listed as a pseudogene. There are 18 residues in the CDR3. The CDR3 bases are TGTGCAAGTCGCCCAACCGCGGGGGGCGGGAGGACCGTGGGGGAGCAGTACGTC. Translated, it gives CASRPTAGGGRTVGEQYV.

The V and J genes are TRBV19 and TRBJ1-1; D ambiguous. Trimming took 3 bases from V and 6 from J, leaving 11 bases between them. The CDR3 is 13 residues long. The germline CDR1 and CDR2 sequences are LNHDA and SQIVND (reference sequence). CDR3 in amino acids: CASSIRGPAEAFF. In DNA, the CDR3 is TGTGCCAGTAGTATTAGAGGGCCGGCTGAAGCTTTCTTT.

This sequence joins TRBV5-4 and TRBJ2-3; 14 bases align to TRBD2. The V and J ends lost 4 bases and 0 bases, in that order; junction bases with no gene match: 7. There are 18 residues in the CDR3. Germline CDR1 is SGHNT and CDR2 is YYREEE (reference sequence). The CDR3 DNA follows: TGTGCCAGCAGCCCCAGGTGGACTAGCGGGGGGAGCACAGATACGCAGTATTTT. Translation gives CASSPRWTSGGSTDTQYF. The full variable domain, completed using reference TRBV5-4 and TRBJ2-3, is ETGVTQSPTHLIKTRGQQVTLRCSSQSGHNTVSWYQQALGQGPQFIFQYYREEENGRGNFPPRFSGLQFPNYSSELNVNALELDDSALYLCASSPRWTSGGSTDTQYFGPGTRLTVL.

This chain joins TRBV5-1 and TRBJ2-7, with 8 positions matching TRBD1. CDR3 size: 13 residues. Germline V gene data show CDR1 as SGHRS and CDR2 as YFSETQ. Trimming removed 0 bases from V and 13 bases from J; junction bases left unmatched: 9. The CDR3 bases are TGCGCCAGCAGCTTGGCGGGCAGGGGGCGAGTCTACGTC. Translating gives CASSLAGRGRVYV.

This clone was seen once. This rearrangement joins TRBV5-4 to TRBJ2-1; TRBD2 matches 8 bases. The CDR3 has 16 residues. CDR1 is SGHNT and CDR2 is YYREEE in the germline V gene (reference sequence). Trimming removed 3 bases from V and 3 bases from J; junction bases left unmatched: 8. CDR3 coding DNA: TGTGCCAGCAGCTCGGGACTAGGGACTGTCTACAATGAGCAGTTCTTC. Translated, it gives CASSSGLGTVYNEQFF. Combining the CDR3 with reference TRBV5-4 and TRBJ2-1 gives the whole variable domain ETGVTQSPTHLIKTRGQQVTLRCSSQSGHNTVSWYQQALGQGPQFIFQYYREEENGRGNFPPRFSGLQFPNYSSELNVNALELDDSALYLCASSSGLGTVYNEQFFGPGTRLTVL.

This clone was detected once. The rearrangement joins TRBV11-2 to TRBJ2-3, with a weak D call TRBD2 (6 bases). V was pared by 2 bases and J by 2 bases, with 11 bases between. The CDR3 covers 15 residues. Germline V lookup: CDR1 SGHAT, CDR2 FQNNGV. This CDR3 reads CASSLRRGATDTQYF. DNA for the CDR3: TGTGCCAGCAGCTTAAGGCGGGGTGCCACAGATACGCAGTATTTT.

V usage is TRBV6-1 and J usage is TRBJ2-7; possible D gene TRBD1, 6 bases. V was clipped by 7 bases and J by 1 base, with 14 bases between them. Per the germline V gene, CDR1 is MNHNS and CDR2 is SASEGT. The CDR3 contains 14 residues. CDR3 residues: CASIWTDYSYEQYF. Written as DNA, the CDR3 is TGTGCCAGCATTTGGACAGATTATTCCTACGAGCAGTACTTC.

In nucleotides, the CDR3 is TGTGCCAGCAGCCCCCAAAGACTAGCGGGAGAAGAGACCCAGTACTTC. As protein: CASSPQRLAGEETQYF. V is TRBV5-4 and J is TRBJ2-5; 12 bases align to TRBD2. Germline CDR1 SGHNT, CDR2 YYREEE (reference sequence). The CDR3 totals 16 residues. The V segment lost 4 bases and the J segment 3 bases; nucleotides outside the gene matches: 7.

V gene TRBV18 combines with J gene TRBJ1-1; 9 bases line up with TRBD1. The CDR3 is made up of 15 amino acids. The germline gives CDR1 KGHSH, CDR2 LQKENI. J lost 3 bases, V lost 6 bases, and 8 bases had no gene match. CDR3 loop: CASSQNRGRDTEAFF. The CDR3 DNA reads as TGTGCCAGCTCTCAGAACAGGGGGCGGGACACTGAAGCTTTCTTT.

The chain combines TRBV11-3 with TRBJ2-1; D possibly corresponds to TRBD2 (5 bases). The V and J ends lost 0 bases and 1 base respectively, with 10 bases between them. The CDR3 length is 16 residues. The V gene's germline CDR1 is SGHNT and CDR2 YENEEA. The CDR3 sequence is CASSLDRGGSYNEQFF. DNA of the CDR3: TGTGCCAGCAGCTTAGATCGGGGTGGTTCCTACAATGAGCAGTTCTTC.

The chain employs TRBV6-1 and TRBJ2-2; D uncertain. CDR1 is MNHNS and CDR2 is SASEGT in the germline V gene. V was shortened by 7 bases and J by 2 bases, with 8 bases between the two germline ends. CDR3 length: 13 residues. CDR3 region: CASTMGNTGELFF. CDR3 DNA: TGTGCCAGCACCATGGGCAACACCGGGGAGCTGTTTTTT.

The chain recombines TRBV9 with TRBJ1-4; D not certain. Germline V CDR1 and CDR2: SGDLS, YYNGEE. The CDR3 runs 17 residues. Trimming removed 0 bases from V and 2 bases from J, with 14 bases in between. This CDR3 is CASSVAGGRPTNEKLFF. The CDR3 DNA follows: TGTGCCAGCAGCGTAGCTGGAGGGAGGCCGACTAATGAAAAACTGTTTTTT.

The chain links TRBV18 to TRBJ2-3; D is possibly TRBD2 (5 bases). The V end was cut by 1 base, the J end by 2 bases, with 7 bases between. The CDR3 has 14 amino acids. Germline V gene sequence: CDR1 KGHSH, CDR2 LQKENI. The CDR3 protein is CASSPQRVTDTQYF. DNA of the CDR3: TGTGCCAGCTCACCACAGAGGGTCACAGATACGCAGTATTTT.

The chain links TRBV4-2 to TRBJ2-5, with 9 positions matching TRBD2. CDR1 and CDR2 from the germline V gene are LGHNA and YNFKEQ. The CDR3 spans 18 residues. The V gene end was trimmed by 2 bases and the J gene end by 1 base; junction bases not matched to a gene: 11. The CDR3 DNA reads as TGTGCCAGCAGCCAAACGATAGCGGGGGCGAGGGGCCAAGAGACCCAGTACTTC. Encoded protein: CASSQTIAGARGQETQYF.

CDR3: CASSQEGLPGRETQYF. The CDR3 nucleotides read TGCGCCAGCAGCCAAGAAGGTCTCCCCGGGAGAGAGACCCAGTACTTC. This chain links TRBV4-1 with TRBJ2-5; D may be TRBD2 (6 bases). This CDR3 has 16 amino acids. Germline V gene lookup returns CDR1 MGHRA and CDR2 YSYEKL. The V end lost 0 bases, the J end lost 4 bases, and 15 bases lay between the germline ends.